A single sample is the source of the 2 T cell receptor beta chains below, sequenced in a study of T cell repertoires in cytomegalovirus infection. Using its own MiXCR run on the reads, TCRdb lists one record per CDR3 protein. Here the sample spans approximately 500,000 distinct CDR3 sequences, roughly 34% being singletons. Their antigens remain unidentified. The sample in question was cultured PBMCs, obtained from culture after CMV antigen stimulation. Every receptor here comes from a human donor in good health (CMV status not recorded). Some clones in this sample may be carry-over from other donors' samples.

This clonotype occurred many times. The gene calls are TRBV9 and TRBJ1-2; D is unresolved. CDR3 length: 15 residues. CDR1 SGDLS and CDR2 YYNGEE come from the germline V gene. The V end was cut by 5 bases, the J end by 2 bases, with 16 bases between. CDR3 DNA: TGTGCCAGCAGTCCACCTCCAGGAAAAAACTATGGCTACACCTTC. Translated: CASSPPPGKNYGYTF.

This clonotype was found a few times. This chain uses TRBV28 with TRBJ1-1, with D unclear. Trimming stripped 6 bases from V and 3 bases from J, with 11 bases between. The CDR3 runs 13 residues. Germline V CDR1 and CDR2: MDHEN, SYDVKM. In DNA form, the CDR3 reads TGTGCCAGCAGAGCAGTCGTATACACTGAAGCTTTCTTT. Translating gives CASRAVVYTEAFF.